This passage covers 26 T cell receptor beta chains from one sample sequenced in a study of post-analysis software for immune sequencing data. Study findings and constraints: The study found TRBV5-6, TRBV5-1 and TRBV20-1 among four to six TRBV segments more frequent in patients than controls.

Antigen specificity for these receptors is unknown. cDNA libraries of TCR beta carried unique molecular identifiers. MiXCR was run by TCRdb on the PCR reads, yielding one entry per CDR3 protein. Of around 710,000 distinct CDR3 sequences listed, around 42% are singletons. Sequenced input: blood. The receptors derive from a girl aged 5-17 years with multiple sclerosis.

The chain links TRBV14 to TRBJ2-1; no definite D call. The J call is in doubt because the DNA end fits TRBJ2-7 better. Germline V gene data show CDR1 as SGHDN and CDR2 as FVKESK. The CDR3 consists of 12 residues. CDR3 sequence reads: CASSASFAEQYF. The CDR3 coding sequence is TGTGCCAGCAGTGCATCCTTTGCCGAGCAGTACTTC.

CDR3 nucleotide sequence: TGCAGCATCACTGGCCAGGGAGAGACCCAGTACTTC. It yields the protein CSITGQGETQYF. This sequence joins TRBV29-1 and TRBJ2-5; perhaps TRBD1 as D (5 bases). This CDR3 spans 12 amino acids. Trimming cost V 8 bases and J 4 bases, with 14 bases left between them. Germline loops: CDR1 SQVTM, CDR2 ANQGSEA.

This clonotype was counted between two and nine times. DNA of the CDR3: TGCGCCAGCAGCTTCCGGGACACACAGAACACTGAAGCTTTCTTT. It yields the protein CASSFRDTQNTEAFF. The V call is TRBV5-1, the J call TRBJ1-1; TRBD1 is a possible D gene (6 bases). The germline CDR1 and CDR2 sequences are SGHRS and YFSETQ. Trimming cost V 2 bases and J 1 base, with 12 bases left between them. The CDR3 contains 15 residues.

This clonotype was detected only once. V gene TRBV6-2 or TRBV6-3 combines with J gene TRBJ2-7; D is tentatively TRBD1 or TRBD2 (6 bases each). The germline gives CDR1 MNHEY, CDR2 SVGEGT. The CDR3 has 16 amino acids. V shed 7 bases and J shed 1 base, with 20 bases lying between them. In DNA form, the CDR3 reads TGTGCCAGCACCCAGGGGCTGTGGGAGGCGTCCTACGAGCAGTACTTC. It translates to CASTQGLWEASYEQYF.

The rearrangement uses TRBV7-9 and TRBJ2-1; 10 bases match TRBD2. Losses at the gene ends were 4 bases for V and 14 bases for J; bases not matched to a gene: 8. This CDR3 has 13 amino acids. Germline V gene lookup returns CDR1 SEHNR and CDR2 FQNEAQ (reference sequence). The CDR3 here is CASSSSSGGLEFF. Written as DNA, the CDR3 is TGTGCCAGCAGCTCCTCTAGCGGGGGCTTGGAGTTCTTC.

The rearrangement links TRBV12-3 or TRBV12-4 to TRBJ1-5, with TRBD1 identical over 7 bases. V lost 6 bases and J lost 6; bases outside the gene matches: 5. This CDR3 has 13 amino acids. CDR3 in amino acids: CASSRTGGQPQHF. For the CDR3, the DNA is TGTGCCAGCAGCAGGACAGGCGGTCAGCCCCAGCATTTT.

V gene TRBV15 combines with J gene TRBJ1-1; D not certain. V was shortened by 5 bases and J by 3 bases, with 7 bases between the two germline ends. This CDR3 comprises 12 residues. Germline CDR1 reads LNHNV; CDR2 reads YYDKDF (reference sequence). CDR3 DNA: TGTGCCACCAGCGGGTGGGACACTGAAGCTTTCTTT. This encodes CATSGWDTEAFF.

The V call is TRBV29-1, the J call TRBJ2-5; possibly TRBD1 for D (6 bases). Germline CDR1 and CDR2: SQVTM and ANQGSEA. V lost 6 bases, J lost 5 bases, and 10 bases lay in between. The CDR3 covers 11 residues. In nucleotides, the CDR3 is TGCAGCGTCAATACAGGGGAGACCCAGTACTTC. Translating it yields CSVNTGETQYF.

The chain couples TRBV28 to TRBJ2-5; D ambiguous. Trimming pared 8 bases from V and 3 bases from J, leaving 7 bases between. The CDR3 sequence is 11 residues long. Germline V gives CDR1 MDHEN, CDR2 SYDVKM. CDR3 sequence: CASPAEETQYF. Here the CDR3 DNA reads TGTGCCAGCCCCGCGGAAGAGACCCAGTACTTC.

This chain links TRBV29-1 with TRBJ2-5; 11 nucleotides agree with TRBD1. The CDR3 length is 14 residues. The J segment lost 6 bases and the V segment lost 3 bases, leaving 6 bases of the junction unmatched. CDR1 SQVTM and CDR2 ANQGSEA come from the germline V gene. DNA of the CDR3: TGCAGCGTTGACGGACAGGGGGCGGCACAGACCCAGTACTTC. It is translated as CSVDGQGAAQTQYF. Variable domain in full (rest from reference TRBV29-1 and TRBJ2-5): SAVISQKPSRDICQRGTSLTIQCQVDSQVTMMFWYRQQPGQSLTLIATANQGSEATYESGFVIDKFPISRPNLTFSTLTVSNMSPEDSSIYLCSVDGQGAAQTQYFGPGTRLLVL.

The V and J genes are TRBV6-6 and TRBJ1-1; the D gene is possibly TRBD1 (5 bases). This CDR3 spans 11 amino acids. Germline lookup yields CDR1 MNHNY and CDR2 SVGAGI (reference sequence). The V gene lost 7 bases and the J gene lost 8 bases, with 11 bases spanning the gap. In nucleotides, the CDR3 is TGTGCCAGCAATTTGGGGCTAGAAGCTTTCTTT. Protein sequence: CASNLGLEAFF.

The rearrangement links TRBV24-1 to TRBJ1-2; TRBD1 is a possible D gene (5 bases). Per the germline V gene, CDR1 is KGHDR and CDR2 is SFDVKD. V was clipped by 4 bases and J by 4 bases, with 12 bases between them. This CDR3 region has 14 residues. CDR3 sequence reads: CATSDWGGGYGYTF. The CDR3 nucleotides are TGTGCCACCAGTGACTGGGGCGGGGGCTATGGCTACACCTTC.

CDR3 DNA sequence: TGTGCCTGGAGTGTTCCTAGCGGAGTCTACGAGCAGTACTTC. Translating gives CAWSVPSGVYEQYF. This chain uses TRBV30 with TRBJ2-7, with 7 bases fitting TRBD2. This CDR3 comprises 14 residues. The V and J ends lost 0 bases and 3 bases, in that order; junction bases with no gene match: 5. Per germline, CDR1 GTSNPN and CDR2 SVGIG (reference sequence). The complete variable domain, with remaining parts taken from reference TRBV30 and TRBJ2-7, reads SQTIHQWPATLVQPVGSPLSLECTVEGTSNPNLYWYRQAAGRGLQLLFYSVGIGQISSEVPQNLSASRPQDRQFILSSKKLLLSDSGFYLCAWSVPSGVYEQYFGPGTRLTVT.

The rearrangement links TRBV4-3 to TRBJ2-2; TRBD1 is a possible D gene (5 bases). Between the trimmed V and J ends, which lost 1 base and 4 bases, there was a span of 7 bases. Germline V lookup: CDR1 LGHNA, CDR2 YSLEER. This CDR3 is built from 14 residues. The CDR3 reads CASSQGQFTGELFF. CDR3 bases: TGCGCCAGCAGCCAAGGACAGTTCACCGGGGAGCTGTTTTTT.

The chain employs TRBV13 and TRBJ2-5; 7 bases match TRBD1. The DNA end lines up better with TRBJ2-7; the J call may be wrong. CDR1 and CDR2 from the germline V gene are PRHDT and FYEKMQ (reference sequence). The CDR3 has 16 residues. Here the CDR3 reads CASSLGQGNWVSEQYF. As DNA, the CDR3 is TGTGCCAGCAGCTTAGGACAGGGGAATTGGGTCAGCGAGCAGTACTTC.

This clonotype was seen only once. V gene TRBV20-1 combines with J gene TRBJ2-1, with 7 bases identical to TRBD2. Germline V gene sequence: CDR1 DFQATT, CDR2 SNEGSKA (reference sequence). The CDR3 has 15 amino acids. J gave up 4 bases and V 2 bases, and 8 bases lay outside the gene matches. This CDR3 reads CSARSLAATYNEQFF. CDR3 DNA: TGCAGTGCTAGATCTCTAGCGGCTACTTACAATGAGCAGTTCTTC.

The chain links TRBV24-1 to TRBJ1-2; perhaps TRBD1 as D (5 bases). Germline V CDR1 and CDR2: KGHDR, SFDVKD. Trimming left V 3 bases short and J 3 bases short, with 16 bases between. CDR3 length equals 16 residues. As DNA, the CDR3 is TGTGCCACCAGTGATCCATCCGGGGCCCCTCACTATGGCTACACCTTC. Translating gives CATSDPSGAPHYGYTF.

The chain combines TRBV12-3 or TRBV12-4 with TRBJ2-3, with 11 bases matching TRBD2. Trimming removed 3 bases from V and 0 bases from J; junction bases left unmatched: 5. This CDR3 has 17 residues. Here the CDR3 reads CASSFTTSGTSTDTQYF. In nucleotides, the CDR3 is TGTGCCAGCAGTTTTACGACTAGCGGGACAAGCACAGATACGCAGTATTTT.

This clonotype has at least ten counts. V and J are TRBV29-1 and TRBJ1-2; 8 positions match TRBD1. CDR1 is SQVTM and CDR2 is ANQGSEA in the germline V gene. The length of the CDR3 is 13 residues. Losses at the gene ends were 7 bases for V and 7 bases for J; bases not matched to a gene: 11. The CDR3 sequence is CSAEVQGAGGYTF. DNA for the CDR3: TGCAGCGCCGAGGTGCAGGGGGCCGGTGGCTACACCTTC.

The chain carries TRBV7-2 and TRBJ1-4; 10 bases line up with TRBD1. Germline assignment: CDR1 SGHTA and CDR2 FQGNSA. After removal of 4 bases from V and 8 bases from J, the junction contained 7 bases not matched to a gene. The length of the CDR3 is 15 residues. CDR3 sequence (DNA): TGTGCCAGCAGCTCCGTCCCGGGACAGGGGGAAAAACTGTTTTTT. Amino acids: CASSSVPGQGEKLFF.

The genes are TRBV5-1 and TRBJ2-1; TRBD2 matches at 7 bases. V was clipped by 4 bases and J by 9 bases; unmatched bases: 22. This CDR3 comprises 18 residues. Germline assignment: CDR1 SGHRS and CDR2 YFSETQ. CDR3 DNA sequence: TGCGCCAGCAGCCCTCGGACGGGACGGCGGGAGCTAGGCAGTGAGCAGTTCTTC. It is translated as CASSPRTGRRELGSEQFF.

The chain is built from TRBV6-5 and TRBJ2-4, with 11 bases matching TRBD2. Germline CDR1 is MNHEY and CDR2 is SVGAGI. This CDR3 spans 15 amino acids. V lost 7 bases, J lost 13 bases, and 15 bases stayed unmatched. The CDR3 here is CASTARLAGTGEQYF. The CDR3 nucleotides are TGTGCCAGCACAGCCAGACTAGCGGGGACGGGGGAGCAGTACTTC.

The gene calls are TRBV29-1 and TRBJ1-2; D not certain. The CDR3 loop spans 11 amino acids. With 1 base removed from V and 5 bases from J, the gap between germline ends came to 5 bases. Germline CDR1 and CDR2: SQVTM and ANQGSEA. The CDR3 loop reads CSVEGRYGYTF. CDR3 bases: TGCAGCGTTGAAGGTCGTTATGGCTACACCTTC.

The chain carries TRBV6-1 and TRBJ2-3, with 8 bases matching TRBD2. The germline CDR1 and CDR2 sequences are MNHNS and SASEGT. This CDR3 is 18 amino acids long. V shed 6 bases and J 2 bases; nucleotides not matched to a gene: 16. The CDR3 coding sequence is TGTGCCAGCAGAACAAACAATTTTGGCGGGAGGCCCACAGATACGCAGTATTTT. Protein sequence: CASRTNNFGGRPTDTQYF.

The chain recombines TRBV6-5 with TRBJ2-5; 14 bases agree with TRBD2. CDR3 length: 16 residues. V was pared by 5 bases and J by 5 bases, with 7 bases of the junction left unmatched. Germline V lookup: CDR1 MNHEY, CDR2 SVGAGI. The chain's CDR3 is CASSKGLAGVGETQYF. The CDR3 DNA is TGTGCCAGCAGTAAGGGACTAGCGGGAGTAGGCGAGACCCAGTACTTC.

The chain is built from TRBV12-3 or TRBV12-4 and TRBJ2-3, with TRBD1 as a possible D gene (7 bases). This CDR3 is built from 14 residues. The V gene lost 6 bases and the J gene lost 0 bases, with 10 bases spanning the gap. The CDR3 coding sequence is TGTGCCAGCAGGACAGGGACTAGCACAGATACGCAGTATTTT. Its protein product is CASRTGTSTDTQYF.